Below are 21 T cell receptor beta chains sequenced from a single sample in a study of blood T cell repertoires in COVID-19. Sequencing was performed with immunoSEQ multiplex PCR; in TCRdb, only in-frame clones are kept and a portion is missing. The top ten clones hold approximately 9.6% of a sample with around 100,000 clones, approximately 82% of them seen once. The specimen was peripheral blood. These receptors were taken from a man in his 60s with active or convalescent COVID-19.

V gene TRBV10-3 combines with J gene TRBJ2-1, with 10 bases that match TRBD2. The CDR3 loop spans 14 amino acids. The germline CDR1 and CDR2 sequences are ENHRY and SYGVKD. V trimming: 10 bases; J trimming: 9 bases; junction bases outside the gene matches: 12. DNA for the CDR3: TGTGCCACCCGCGGGGCTAGCGGGAGACGTGAGCAGTTCTTC. Translating gives CATRGASGRREQFF.

V usage is TRBV12-3 or TRBV12-4 and J usage is TRBJ1-1, with a weak D call TRBD1 (5 bases). This CDR3 is built from 13 residues. Trimming shortened V by 4 bases and J by 1 base, and 7 bases separated the two germline ends. CDR3 residues: CASSYTGNTEAFF. As DNA, the CDR3 is TGTGCCAGCAGTTACACAGGGAACACTGAAGCTTTCTTT.

The V call is TRBV18, the J call TRBJ2-1; no clear D. The CDR3 length is 13 residues. Germline V gene data show CDR1 as KGHSH and CDR2 as LQKENI. V was clipped by 4 bases and J by 2 bases, with 6 bases between them. The chain's CDR3 is CASSLQTYNEQFF. The CDR3 coding sequence is TGTGCCAGCTCACTACAGACCTACAATGAGCAGTTCTTC. The complete variable domain, with remaining parts taken from reference TRBV18 and TRBJ2-1, reads NAGVMQNPRHLVRRRGQEARLRCSPMKGHSHVYWYRQLPEEGLKFMVYLQKENIIDESGMPKERFSAEFPKEGPSILRIQQVVRGDSAAYFCASSLQTYNEQFFGPGTRLTVL.

This clone was detected once. The chain is built from TRBV2 and TRBJ2-3; D might be TRBD1 (6 bases). This CDR3 comprises 15 residues. Germline assignment: CDR1 SNHLY and CDR2 FYNNEI. Trimming pared 5 bases from V and 1 base from J, leaving 13 bases between. CDR3 loop: CASSSRDIRTDTQYF. CDR3 in DNA: TGTGCCAGCAGTTCTAGGGACATACGCACAGATACGCAGTATTTT.

This chain joins TRBV3-1 (or the pseudogene TRBV3-2) and TRBJ2-7; TRBD2 agrees at 8 bases. J lost 3 bases, V lost 3 bases, and 13 bases had no gene match. Germline V CDR1 and CDR2: LGHDT, YNNKEL (reference sequence). CDR3 size: 17 residues. This chain's CDR3 is CASSQFITGTRGYEQYF. CDR3 coding DNA: TGTGCCAGCAGCCAGTTTATCACCGGGACTAGAGGCTACGAGCAGTACTTC.

The gene calls are TRBV27 and TRBJ2-4; possible D gene TRBD2, 6 bases. Germline V lookup: CDR1 MNHEY, CDR2 SMNVEV (reference sequence). V was clipped by 6 bases and J by 3 bases, with 24 bases between them. The CDR3 loop spans 18 amino acids. CDR3 sequence (DNA): TGTGCCAGCAGAGAGGAGGGGCTAGCGCGCCCGAACAAAAACATTCAGTACTTC. Translated: CASREEGLARPNKNIQYF.

In this sample, this clone turned up once. The chain links TRBV14 to TRBJ2-5; possibly TRBD2 for D (5 bases). CDR3 length: 14 amino acids. Trimming stripped 1 base from V and 7 bases from J, with 13 bases between. Germline values: CDR1 SGHDN, CDR2 FVKESK. CDR3 sequence reads: CASSQGTVVGTQYF. The DNA of the CDR3 is TGTGCCAGCAGCCAAGGGACTGTTGTGGGGACCCAGTACTTC.

The chain uses TRBV10-2 and TRBJ2-1; 10 bases line up with TRBD2. The CDR3 has 15 amino acids. Per germline, CDR1 WSHSY and CDR2 SAAADI. J was trimmed by 16 bases and V by 4 bases; bases with no gene match: 16. In nucleotides, the CDR3 is TGCGCCAGCAGTGGGGCTAGCGGGAGTATGCCACCCGCCTTCTTC. This gives the protein CASSGASGSMPPAFF.

This clone was picked up one time. This chain connects TRBV21-1 to TRBJ2-3; the table's D call, TRBD2, was not checked against the DNA. TRBV21-1 is tagged as a pseudogene. CDR3 length: 19 residues. CDR3: CASSKALTSGSYRTDTQYF. Written as DNA, the CDR3 is TGTGCCAGCAGCAAAGCTCTGACTAGCGGGAGCTATCGGACAGATACGCAGTATTTT.

V is TRBV24-1 and J is TRBJ2-3, with D perhaps matching TRBD1 (5 bases). Germline lookup yields CDR1 KGHDR and CDR2 SFDVKD. Trimming shortened V by 5 bases and J by 5 bases, and 13 bases separated the two germline ends. This CDR3 has 14 residues. The CDR3 DNA follows: TGTGCCACCAGTGGTCAGGGAATGAGAGATACGCAGTATTTT. It encodes CATSGQGMRDTQYF.

This clone was detected only once. The chain carries TRBV6-5 and TRBJ1-1, with 7 bases fitting TRBD1. Looked up from germline, CDR1 is MNHEY and CDR2 is SVGAGI. This CDR3 region has 14 residues. The ends lost 0 bases at V and 4 bases at J; junction bases unmatched: 2. The CDR3 DNA sequence: TGTGCCAGCAGTTACTCAGGGACAGCCACTGAAGCTTTCTTT. Its translation: CASSYSGTATEAFF.

The chain combines TRBV21-1 with TRBJ2-7; the table's TRBD2 call for D was not verified on the DNA. TRBV21-1 is an annotated pseudogene. The CDR3 runs 19 residues. The CDR3 nucleotides are TGTGCCAGCAGCAAACCCTACAATCCTCGACTAGCGGAATCCTACGAGCAGTACTTC. This gives the protein CASSKPYNPRLAESYEQYF.

This clone has only one observation. The chain is built from TRBV9 and TRBJ2-1; 7 bases are shared with TRBD2. This CDR3 is built from 16 residues. V lost 3 bases to trimming and J lost 3 bases; unmatched junction nucleotides: 9. Germline V gene sequence: CDR1 SGDLS, CDR2 YYNGEE. The CDR3 loop is CASSAPRAGIYNEQFF. The CDR3 coding sequence is TGTGCCAGCAGCGCCCCCCGAGCGGGGATCTACAATGAGCAGTTCTTC.

The V call is TRBV2, the J call TRBJ1-6; 9 bases line up with TRBD1. The CDR3 has 14 residues. After removal of 8 bases from V and 9 bases from J, the junction contained 8 bases not matched to a gene. The germline CDR1 and CDR2 sequences are SNHLY and FYNNEI. CDR3 region: CASLPDRGFSPLHF. In nucleotides, the CDR3 is TGTGCCAGCCTCCCTGACAGGGGGTTTTCACCCCTCCACTTT.

This chain connects TRBV27 to TRBJ1-2; D uncertain. CDR1 is MNHEY, CDR2 SMNVEV, per germline (reference sequence). The V gene lost 3 bases and the J gene lost 7 bases, with 12 bases spanning the gap. This CDR3 region has 13 residues. The CDR3 protein is CASSFRGDSGYTF. The CDR3 DNA reads TGTGCCAGCAGTTTCCGGGGTGATAGTGGCTACACCTTC.

The CDR3 bases are TGTGCCAGCAGCCTGACAGGGGGCTCTGGAAACACCATATATTTT. Its translation: CASSLTGGSGNTIYF. The chain links TRBV28 to TRBJ1-3; 9 bases are shared with TRBD1. The CDR3 sequence is 15 residues long. Trimming cost V 6 bases and J 0 bases; bases outside gene matches: 3. Per the germline V gene, CDR1 is MDHEN and CDR2 is SYDVKM.

This rearrangement joins TRBV11-1 to TRBJ1-2; no clear D. V lost 0 bases and J 4 bases, leaving 6 bases between the germline ends. This CDR3 has 13 amino acids. The germline V gene encodes CDR1 SGHAT and CDR2 FQDESV (reference sequence). The CDR3 loop reads CASSLAGSYGYTF. The CDR3, as DNA: TGTGCCAGCAGCTTAGCGGGGAGCTATGGCTACACCTTC.

The rearrangement links TRBV25-1 to TRBJ2-1; 9 bases line up with TRBD1. With V trimmed by 7 bases and J by 2 bases, 3 bases remained unmatched. Germline CDR1 reads MGHDK; CDR2 reads SYGVNS. This CDR3 has 14 amino acids. The CDR3 sequence: CASTWTGAYNEQFF. The DNA of the CDR3 is TGTGCCAGCACCTGGACAGGGGCCTACAATGAGCAGTTCTTC.

This clone came up a few times. The chain is built from TRBV5-4 and TRBJ2-7; tentatively, D is TRBD2 (5 bases). V lost 5 bases and J lost 6, with 12 bases in between. Germline assignment: CDR1 SGHNT and CDR2 YYREEE (reference sequence). This CDR3 has 12 amino acids. CDR3 region: CASSLDRGEQYF. The CDR3 region has the DNA TGTGCCAGCAGTTTAGACCGGGGCGAGCAGTACTTC.

J is TRBJ1-3 and V is TRBV13; D is perhaps TRBD1 (6 bases). The CDR3 has 15 residues. Germline V gives CDR1 PRHDT, CDR2 FYEKMQ (reference sequence). The V end lost 4 bases, the J end lost 3 bases, and 13 bases lay between the germline ends. The CDR3 protein is CASSSGRQVGNTIYF. The CDR3 coding sequence is TGTGCCAGCAGCTCGGGGAGACAGGTTGGAAACACCATATATTTT.

The chain is built from TRBV6-5 and TRBJ2-2; TRBD1 agrees at 7 bases. The CDR3 covers 13 residues. The V gene end was trimmed by 6 bases and the J gene end by 6 bases; junction bases not matched to a gene: 4. The V gene's germline CDR1 is MNHEY and CDR2 SVGAGI. The CDR3 spells CASRRDRAGELFF. Here the CDR3 DNA reads TGTGCCAGCAGGAGAGACAGGGCCGGGGAGCTGTTTTTT.